This TCR beta chain was profiled in a study of metastatic and nonmetastatic thyroid tumors. Looking at the study overall: Across peripheral blood and tumor or nodule tissue samples taken from malignant and benign thyroid patients, the repertoires were compared with one another. Notes on the study in general: TCR beta diversity was reportedly significantly higher in malignant thyroid tumors than benign nodules, in blood and tumor.

Thyroid surgery was performed in patients who had received no treatment beforehand. Original data processing: Across clinicopathological groups, CDR3 differences served as the basis for building a distant-metastasis classifier for papillary thyroid cancer. TCRdb re-called the PCR reads with MiXCR. These V and J calls derive from TCRdb rather than the authors' analysis. The sample lists roughly 14,000 clones; about 31% were seen once. A note on this clone: What it recognizes is unknown.

Germline CDR1 is SNHLY and CDR2 is FYNNEI. The CDR3 has 12 amino acids. Trimming at V came to 8 bases and at J to 4 bases, leaving 2 bases not matched to a gene. Sequences were obtained from tumor tissue. J is TRBJ2-7 and V is TRBV2, with 10 positions matching TRBD1. The receptor's source is a male donor with papillary thyroid cancer or a benign thyroid nodule (not recorded which). Some clones in this sample may be carry-over from other donors' samples. The chain's CDR3 is CASRDRGYEQYF. As DNA, the CDR3 is TGTGCCAGCCGGGACAGGGGTTACGAGCAGTACTTC.